This T cell receptor (beta chain) was captured in a study of shared clonotypes between healthy human individuals. Repertoires were generated with immunoSEQ multiplex PCR, while TCRdb's copy carries only in-frame clones and drops some. The profile covers a few hundred thousand clones, with approximately 65% appearing a single time and around 10% taken by the ten largest. CDR1 and CDR2 (germline): SEHNR, FQNEAQ (reference sequence). The CDR3 has 16 residues. The V end lost 6 bases, the J end lost 9 bases, and 24 bases lay between the germline ends. The sequence came from a man aged 25 to 40 in good health. Input material: memory CD4+ T cells sorted from blood. Subset specified: CD45RA-negative fraction. The chain combines TRBV7-9 with TRBJ2-1; either TRBD1 or TRBD2 may supply D (5 bases each). Here the CDR3 reads CASRPTSGRPFSEQFF. As DNA, the CDR3 is TGTGCCAGCAGGCCGACATCGGGACGGCCGTTCAGTGAGCAGTTCTTC.